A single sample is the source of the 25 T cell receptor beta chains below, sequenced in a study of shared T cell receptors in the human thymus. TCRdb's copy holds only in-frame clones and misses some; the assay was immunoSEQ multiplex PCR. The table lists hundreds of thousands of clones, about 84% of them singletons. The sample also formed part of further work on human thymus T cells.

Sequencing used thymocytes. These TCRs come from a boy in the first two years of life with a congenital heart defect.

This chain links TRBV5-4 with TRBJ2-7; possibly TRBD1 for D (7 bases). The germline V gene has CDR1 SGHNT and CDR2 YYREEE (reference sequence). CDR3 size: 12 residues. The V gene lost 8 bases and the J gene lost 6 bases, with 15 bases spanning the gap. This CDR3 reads CASTLQGGEQYF. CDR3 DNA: TGTGCCAGTACCCTTCAGGGGGGCGAGCAGTACTTC.

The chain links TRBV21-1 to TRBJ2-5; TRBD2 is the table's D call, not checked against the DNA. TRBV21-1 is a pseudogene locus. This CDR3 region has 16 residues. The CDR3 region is CAVRTSGRRDQETQYF. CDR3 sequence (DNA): TGTGCCGTCCGGACTAGCGGGAGAAGAGACCAAGAGACCCAGTACTTC.

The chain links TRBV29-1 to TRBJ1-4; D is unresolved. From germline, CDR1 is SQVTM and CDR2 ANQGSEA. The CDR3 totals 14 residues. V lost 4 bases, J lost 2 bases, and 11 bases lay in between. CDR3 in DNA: TGCAGCGTTGGTTTGTGGGCTACTAATGAAAAACTGTTTTTT. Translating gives CSVGLWATNEKLFF.

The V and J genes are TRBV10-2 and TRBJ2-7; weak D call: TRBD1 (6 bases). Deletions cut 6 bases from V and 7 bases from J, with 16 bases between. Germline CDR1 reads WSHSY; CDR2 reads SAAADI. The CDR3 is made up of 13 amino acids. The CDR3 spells CASRDHRAGEQYF. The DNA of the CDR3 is TGCGCCAGCAGGGACCACAGGGCCGGAGAGCAGTACTTC.

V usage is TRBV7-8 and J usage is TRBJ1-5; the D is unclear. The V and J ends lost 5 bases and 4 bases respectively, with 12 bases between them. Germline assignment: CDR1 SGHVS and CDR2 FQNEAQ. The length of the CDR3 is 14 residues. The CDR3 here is CASSPRPTNQPQHF. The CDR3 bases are TGTGCCAGCAGCCCAAGACCGACAAATCAGCCCCAGCATTTT.

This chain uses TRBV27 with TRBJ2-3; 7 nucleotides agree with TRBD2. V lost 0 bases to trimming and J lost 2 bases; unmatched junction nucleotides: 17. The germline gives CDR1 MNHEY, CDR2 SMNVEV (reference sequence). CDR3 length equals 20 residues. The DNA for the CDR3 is TGTGCCAGCAGTTTATCGATGCCCCACCGACTAGCTTATTACACAGATACGCAGTATTTT. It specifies CASSLSMPHRLAYYTDTQYF.

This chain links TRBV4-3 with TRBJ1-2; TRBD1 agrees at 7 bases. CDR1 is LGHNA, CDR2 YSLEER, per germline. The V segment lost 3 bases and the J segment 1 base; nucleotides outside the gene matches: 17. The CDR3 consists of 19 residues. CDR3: CASSHGTGTALQVNYGYTF. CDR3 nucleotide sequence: TGCGCCAGCAGCCACGGGACCGGGACAGCGTTGCAGGTTAACTATGGCTACACCTTC.

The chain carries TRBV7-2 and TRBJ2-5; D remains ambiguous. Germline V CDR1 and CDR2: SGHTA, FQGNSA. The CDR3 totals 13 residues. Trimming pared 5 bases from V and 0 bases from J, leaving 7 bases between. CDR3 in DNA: TGTGCCAGCAGCGCCAGGTACCAAGAGACCCAGTACTTC. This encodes CASSARYQETQYF. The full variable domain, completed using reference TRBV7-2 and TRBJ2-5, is GAGVSQSPSNKVTEKGKDVELRCDPISGHTALYWYRQSLGQGLEFLIYFQGNSAPDKSGLPSDRFSAERTGGSVSTLTIQRTQQEDSAVYLCASSARYQETQYFGPGTRLLVL.

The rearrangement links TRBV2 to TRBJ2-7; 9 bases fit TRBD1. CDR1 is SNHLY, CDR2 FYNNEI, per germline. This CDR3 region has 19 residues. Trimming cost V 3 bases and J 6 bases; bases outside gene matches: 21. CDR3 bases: TGTGCCAGCAGTGAGAGAGGGGGGGGACAGGGTTTTTACGTTGGCGAGCAGTACTTC. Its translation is CASSERGGGQGFYVGEQYF.

The CDR3, as DNA: TGTGCCAGCAGCTCGGGGGAAGGACTATATAGCAATCAGCCCCAGCATTTT. Its translation: CASSSGEGLYSNQPQHF. The chain has TRBV9 and TRBJ1-5; D might be TRBD1 (5 bases). The germline gives CDR1 SGDLS, CDR2 YYNGEE. The CDR3 has 17 amino acids. V was shortened by 4 bases and J by 0 bases, with 17 bases between the two germline ends.

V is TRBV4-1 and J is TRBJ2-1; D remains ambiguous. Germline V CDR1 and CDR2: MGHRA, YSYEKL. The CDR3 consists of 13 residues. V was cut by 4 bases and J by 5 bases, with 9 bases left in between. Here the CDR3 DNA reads TGCGCCAGCAGCCTCCGACATAACAATGAGCAGTTCTTC. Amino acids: CASSLRHNNEQFF.

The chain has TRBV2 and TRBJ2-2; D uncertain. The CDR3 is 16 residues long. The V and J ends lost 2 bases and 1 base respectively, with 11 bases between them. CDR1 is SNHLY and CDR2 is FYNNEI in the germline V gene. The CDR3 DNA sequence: TGTGCCAGCAGTGAACAAGAACAATTGAACACCGGGGAGCTGTTTTTT. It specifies CASSEQEQLNTGELFF.

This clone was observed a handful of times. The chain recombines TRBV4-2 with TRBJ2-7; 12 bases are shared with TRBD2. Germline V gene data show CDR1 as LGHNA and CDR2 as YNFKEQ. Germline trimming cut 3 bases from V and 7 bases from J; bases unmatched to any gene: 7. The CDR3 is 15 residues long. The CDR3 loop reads CASSQLTLAGGEQYF. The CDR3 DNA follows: TGTGCCAGCAGCCAGCTGACACTAGCGGGAGGTGAGCAGTACTTC.

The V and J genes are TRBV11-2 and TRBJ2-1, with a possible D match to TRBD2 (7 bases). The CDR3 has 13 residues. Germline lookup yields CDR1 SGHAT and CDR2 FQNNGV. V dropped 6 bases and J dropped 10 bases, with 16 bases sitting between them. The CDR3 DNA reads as TGTGCCAGCAGTCCCGGGGGGCCGGGGGAGCAGTTCTTC. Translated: CASSPGGPGEQFF.

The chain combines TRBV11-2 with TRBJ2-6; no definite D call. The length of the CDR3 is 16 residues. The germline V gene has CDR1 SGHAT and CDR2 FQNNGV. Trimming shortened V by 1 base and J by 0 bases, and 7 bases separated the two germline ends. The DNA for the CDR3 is TGTGCCAGCAGCTTAGGCAGTTCCTCTGGGGCCAACGTCCTGACTTTC. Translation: CASSLGSSSGANVLTF.

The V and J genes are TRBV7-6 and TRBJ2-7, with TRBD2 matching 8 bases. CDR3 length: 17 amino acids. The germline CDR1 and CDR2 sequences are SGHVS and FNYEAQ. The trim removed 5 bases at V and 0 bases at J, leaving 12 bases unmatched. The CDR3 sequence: CASSPLYGGRSSYEQYF. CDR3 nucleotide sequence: TGTGCCAGCAGCCCCCTCTATGGCGGGAGGAGCTCCTACGAGCAGTACTTC.

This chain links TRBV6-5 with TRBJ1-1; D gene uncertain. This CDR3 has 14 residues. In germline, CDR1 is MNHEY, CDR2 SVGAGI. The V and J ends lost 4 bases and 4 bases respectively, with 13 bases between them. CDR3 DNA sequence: TGTGCCAGCAGTTCTCATAGTTGTGGCACTGAAGCTTTCTTT. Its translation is CASSSHSCGTEAFF.

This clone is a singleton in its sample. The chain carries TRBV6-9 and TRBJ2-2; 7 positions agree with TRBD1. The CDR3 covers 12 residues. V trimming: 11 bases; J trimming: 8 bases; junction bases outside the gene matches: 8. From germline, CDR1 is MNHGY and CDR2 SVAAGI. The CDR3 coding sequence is TGTGCCGGGAGAAACAGGGGTGGGGAGCTGTTTTTT. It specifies CAGRNRGGELFF.

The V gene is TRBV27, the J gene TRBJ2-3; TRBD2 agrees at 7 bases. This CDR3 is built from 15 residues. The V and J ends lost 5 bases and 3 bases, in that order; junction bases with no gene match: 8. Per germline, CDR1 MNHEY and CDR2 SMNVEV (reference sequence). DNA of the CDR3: TGTGCCAGCAGTCAACGGCGGACTAGGACAGATACGCAGTATTTT. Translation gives CASSQRRTRTDTQYF.

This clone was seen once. Here the CDR3 DNA reads TGTGCCAGCAGTGACTTAGGGACAGGGGGCTACGAGCAGTACTTC. Protein: CASSDLGTGGYEQYF. V usage is TRBV6-1 and J usage is TRBJ2-7, with 11 bases matching TRBD1. The CDR3 length is 15 residues. Germline CDR1 reads MNHNS; CDR2 reads SASEGT. J lost 3 bases, V lost 3 bases, and 4 bases had no gene match.

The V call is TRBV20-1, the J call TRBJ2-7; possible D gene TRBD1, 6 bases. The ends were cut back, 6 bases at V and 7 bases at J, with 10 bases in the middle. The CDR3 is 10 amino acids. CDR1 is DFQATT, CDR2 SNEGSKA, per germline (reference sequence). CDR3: CSATGREQYF. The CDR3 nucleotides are TGCAGTGCAACAGGGCGGGAGCAGTACTTC.

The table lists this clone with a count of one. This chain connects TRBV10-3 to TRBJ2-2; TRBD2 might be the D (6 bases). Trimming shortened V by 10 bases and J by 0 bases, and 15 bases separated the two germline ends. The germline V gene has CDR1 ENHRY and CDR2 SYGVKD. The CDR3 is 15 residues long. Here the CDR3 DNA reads TGTGCCACCACGCCGGGACTCACGAACACCGGGGAGCTGTTTTTT. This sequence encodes CATTPGLTNTGELFF.

The CDR3 bases are TGCGCCAGCAGCTTGGGTGGGCGATACTCCTACGAGCAGTACTTC. This encodes CASSLGGRYSYEQYF. The rearrangement links TRBV5-1 to TRBJ2-7; no firm D call. The CDR3 has 15 amino acids. V was pared by 0 bases and J by 0 bases, with 10 bases between. The germline CDR1 and CDR2 sequences are SGHRS and YFSETQ.

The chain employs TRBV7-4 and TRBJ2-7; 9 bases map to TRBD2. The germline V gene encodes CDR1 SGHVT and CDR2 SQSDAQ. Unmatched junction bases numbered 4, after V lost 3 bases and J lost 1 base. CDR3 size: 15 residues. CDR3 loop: CASSFRTSASYEQYF. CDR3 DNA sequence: TGTGCCAGCAGCTTCCGGACTAGCGCGTCCTACGAGCAGTACTTC. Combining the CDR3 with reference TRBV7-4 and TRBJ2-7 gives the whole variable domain GAGVSQSPRYKVAKRGRDVALRCDSISGHVTLYWYRQTLGQGSEVLTYSQSDAQRDKSGRPSGRFSAERPERSVSTLKIQRTEQGDSAVYLCASSFRTSASYEQYFGPGTRLTVT.

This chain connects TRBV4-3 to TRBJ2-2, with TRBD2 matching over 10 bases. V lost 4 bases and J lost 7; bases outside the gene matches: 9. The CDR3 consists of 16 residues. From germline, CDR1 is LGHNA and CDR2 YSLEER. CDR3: CASSPAAGGPVGELFF. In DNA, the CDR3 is TGCGCCAGCAGCCCCGCAGCGGGAGGGCCGGTCGGGGAGCTGTTTTTT.